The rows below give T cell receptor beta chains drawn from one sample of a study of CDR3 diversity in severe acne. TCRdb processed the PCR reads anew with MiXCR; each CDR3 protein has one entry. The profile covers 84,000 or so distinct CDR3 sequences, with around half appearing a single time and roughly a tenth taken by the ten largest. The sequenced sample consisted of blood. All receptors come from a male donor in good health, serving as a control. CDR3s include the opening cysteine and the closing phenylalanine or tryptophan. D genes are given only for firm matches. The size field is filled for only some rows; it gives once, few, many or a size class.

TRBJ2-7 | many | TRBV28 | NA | TGTGCCAGCAGTTTCTATGGCGAGCAGTACTTC | CASSFYGEQYF
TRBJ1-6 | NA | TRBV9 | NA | TGTGCCAGCAGCGTAGTTGGGGGGGGAAGCTCCTATAATTCACCCCTCCACTTT | CASSVVGGGSSYNSPLHF
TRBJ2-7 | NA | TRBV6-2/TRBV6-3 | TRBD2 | TGTGCCAGCAGTTACGGCGGGGGGGCGACCTACGAGCAGTACTTC | CASSYGGGATYEQYF
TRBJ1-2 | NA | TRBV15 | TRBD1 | TGTGCCACCAGCAGAGATCGTGGGACAGTCAGGGTAGGAGGTCGCTACACCTTC | CATSRDRGTVRVGGRYTF
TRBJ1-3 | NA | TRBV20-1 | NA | TGCAGTGCTAGACCCAGAAGAGGGGCAGGAAACACCATATATTTT | CSARPRRGAGNTIYF
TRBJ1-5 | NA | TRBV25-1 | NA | TGTGCCAGCACCGATAGCAATCAGCCCCAGCATTTT | CASTDSNQPQHF
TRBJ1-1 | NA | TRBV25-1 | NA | TGTGCCAGCTTCGGGGCCCTACCTGAAGCTTTCTTT | CASFGALPEAFF
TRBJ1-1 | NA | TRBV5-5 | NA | TGTGCCAGCAGCTTATGGACAGCAATGAACACTGAAGCTTTCTTT | CASSLWTAMNTEAFF
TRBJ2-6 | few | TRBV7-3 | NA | TGTGCCAGCAGCTTGGATGGGGCTGGGGCCAACGTCCTGACTTTC | CASSLDGAGANVLTF
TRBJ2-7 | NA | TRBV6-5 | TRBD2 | TGTGCCAGCAGTGGTAGCGGGAGGGCGAAGTACGAGCAGTACTTC | CASSGSGRAKYEQYF
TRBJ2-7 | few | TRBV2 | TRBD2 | TGTGCCAGCAGTGTACCGGGACTAGCGGCTAGCTCCTACGAGCAGTACTTC | CASSVPGLAASSYEQYF
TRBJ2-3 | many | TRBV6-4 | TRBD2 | TGTGCCAGCAGTGACTCAGCGGGGGGGAGAGATACGCAGTATTTT | CASSDSAGGRDTQYF
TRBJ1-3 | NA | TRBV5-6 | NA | TGTGCCAGCAGCAATCATGGAAACACCATATATTTT | CASSNHGNTIYF
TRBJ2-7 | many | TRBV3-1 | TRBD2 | TGTGCCAGCAGCCCGTCGACAACGGGTGCGGGGGGGCAGTACTTC | CASSPSTTGAGGQYF
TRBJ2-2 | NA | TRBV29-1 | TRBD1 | TGCAGCGTTTCCAACACTGACAGGGGGCAGATCGGGGAGCTGCTTTTT | CSVSNTDRGQIGELLF
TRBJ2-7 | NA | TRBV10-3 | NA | TGTGCCATCAGTGAGTCCCTAGAAGCCTACGAGCAGTACTTC | CAISESLEAYEQYF
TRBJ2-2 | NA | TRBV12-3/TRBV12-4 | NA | TGTGCCAGCAGTTTTCGGGGAATGGAGGCCGGGGAGCTGTTTTTT | CASSFRGMEAGELFF
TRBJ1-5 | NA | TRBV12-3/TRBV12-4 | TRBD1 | TGTGCCAGCAGGAAATCCCTGACAGGGGGAAAGAGCAATCAGCCCCAGCATTTT | CASRKSLTGGKSNQPQHF
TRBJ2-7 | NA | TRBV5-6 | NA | TGTGCCAGCAGTTCTACACGAAACTACGAGCAGTACTTC | CASSSTRNYEQYF
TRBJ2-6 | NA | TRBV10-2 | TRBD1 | TGCGCCAGCAGACCGACAGGGTGGAATGGGGCCAACGTCCTGACTTTC | CASRPTGWNGANVLTF
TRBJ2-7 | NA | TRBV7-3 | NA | TGTGCCAGCAGTGATTCTCTTTCCGGGAGCTACGAGCAGTACTTC | CASSDSLSGSYEQYF
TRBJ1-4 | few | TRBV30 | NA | TGTGCCTGGAGTCCCGGGGGAGTAGGGGAAAAACTGTTTTTT | CAWSPGGVGEKLFF
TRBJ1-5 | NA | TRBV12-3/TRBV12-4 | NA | TGTGCCAGCAGTTTAACCAGGGCCAATCAGCCCCAGCATTTT | CASSLTRANQPQHF
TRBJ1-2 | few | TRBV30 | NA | TGTGCCTGGAAACAGGGCACTAACTATGGCTACACCTTC | CAWKQGTNYGYTF
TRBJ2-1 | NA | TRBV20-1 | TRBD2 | TGCAGTCAGACTAGCGGGAGTTCGGATGAGCAGTTCTTC | CSQTSGSSDEQFF
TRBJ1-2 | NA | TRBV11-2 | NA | TGTGCCAGCAGCATGGCGGGGAAGTGGGGCTACACCTTC | CASSMAGKWGYTF
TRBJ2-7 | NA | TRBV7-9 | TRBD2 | TGTGCCAGCAGTGCTAGCGGGAGCTCCTACGAGCAGTACTTC | CASSASGSSYEQYF
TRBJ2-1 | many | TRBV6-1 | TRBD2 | TGTGCCAGCAGGACTAGCGGGGGGGTTTACAATGAGCAGTTCTTC | CASRTSGGVYNEQFF
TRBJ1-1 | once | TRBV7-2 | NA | TGTGCCAGCAGCTTCTATGGCGATGCCTTCGAAGGGGGGCGCGCGAACACTGAAGCTTTCTTT | CASSFYGDAFEGGRANTEAFF
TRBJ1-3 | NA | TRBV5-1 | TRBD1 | TGCGCCAGCAGCTTGGAACAGGGGCATCCTGGAAACACCATATATTTT | CASSLEQGHPGNTIYF
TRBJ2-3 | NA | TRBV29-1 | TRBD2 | TGCAGCGTTGACCGTCTAGCGGGGGATACGCAGTATTTT | CSVDRLAGDTQYF
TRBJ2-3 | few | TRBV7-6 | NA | TGTGCCAGCAGCGGGGAATGGGGGACCAGTGCAGATACGCAGTATTTT | CASSGEWGTSADTQYF
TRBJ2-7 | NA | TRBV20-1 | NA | TGCAGTGCTAGCAGGGTTGCGTACGAGCAGTACTTC | CSASRVAYEQYF
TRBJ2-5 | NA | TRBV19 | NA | TGTGCCAGTAGTATCCAAGTACAAGAGACCCGGTACTTC | CASSIQVQETRYF
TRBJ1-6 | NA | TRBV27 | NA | NA | CASKRKWLHLRF
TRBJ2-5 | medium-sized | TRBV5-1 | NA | TGCGCCAGCACGCCCAACCAAAGGGGAGAGACCCAGTACTTC | CASTPNQRGETQYF
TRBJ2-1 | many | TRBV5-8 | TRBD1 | TGTGCCAGCAGCCTGGACAGGGGTAGACTGCAGATCGAGCAGTTCTTC | CASSLDRGRLQIEQFF
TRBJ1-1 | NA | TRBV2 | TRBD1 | TGTGCCAGCAGCCCTTTTTCAGGGGGCACTGAAGCTTTCTTT | CASSPFSGGTEAFF
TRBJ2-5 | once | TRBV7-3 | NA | TGTGCCAGCAGCTTAGGCCAGGGGACCCAGTACTTC | CASSLGQGTQYF